A single sample gave rise to the 2 T cell receptor beta chains below, sequenced in a study of T cells in Graves' hyperthyroidism and ophthalmopathy. The CDR3 regions of TCR beta were amplified from RNA transcripts. Researchers ran a first-round RT-PCR on the TCR CDR3 using the HTBI primer set. Each CDR3 protein gets one entry after TCRdb re-called the multiplex PCR reads with MiXCR. The sample shows around 600,000 distinct CDR3 sequences, around 15% of them seen only once. Sequenced sample: blood. These receptors all come from a woman aged 45 to 65 with Graves' ophthalmopathy.

This clonotype was seen ten or more times. The genes are TRBV10-3 and TRBJ2-7; 7 bases agree with TRBD2. The CDR3 is 15 amino acids. The V gene's germline CDR1 is ENHRY and CDR2 SYGVKD. V dropped 3 bases and J dropped 1; count of bases not matched to a gene: 6. The DNA of the CDR3 is TGTGCCATCAGTGATAGGGTTAGCGGGTCCTACGAGCAGTACTTC. Its translation is CAISDRVSGSYEQYF.

This clonotype was observed at least ten times. The chain recombines TRBV19 with TRBJ1-1, with D tentatively TRBD1 (5 bases). In germline, CDR1 is LNHDA, CDR2 SQIVND (reference sequence). CDR3 length: 14 amino acids. With 2 bases removed from V and 1 base from J, the gap between germline ends came to 8 bases. The CDR3 sequence is CASSIYTGNTEAFF. DNA for the CDR3: TGTGCCAGTAGTATATACACAGGGAACACTGAAGCTTTCTTT.